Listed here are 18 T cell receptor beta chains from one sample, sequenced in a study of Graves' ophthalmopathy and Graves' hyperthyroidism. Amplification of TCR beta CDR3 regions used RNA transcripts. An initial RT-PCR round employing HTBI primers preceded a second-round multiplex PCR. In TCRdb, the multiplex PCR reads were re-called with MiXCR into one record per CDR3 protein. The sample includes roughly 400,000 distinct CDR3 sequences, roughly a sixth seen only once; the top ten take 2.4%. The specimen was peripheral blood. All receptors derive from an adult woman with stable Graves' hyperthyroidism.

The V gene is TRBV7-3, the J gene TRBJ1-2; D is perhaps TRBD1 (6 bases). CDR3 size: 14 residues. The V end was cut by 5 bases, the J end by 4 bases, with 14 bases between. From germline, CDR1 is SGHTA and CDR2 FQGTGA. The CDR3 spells CASSPNGGPYGYTF. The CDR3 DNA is TGTGCCAGCAGCCCAAACGGGGGCCCCTATGGCTACACCTTC.

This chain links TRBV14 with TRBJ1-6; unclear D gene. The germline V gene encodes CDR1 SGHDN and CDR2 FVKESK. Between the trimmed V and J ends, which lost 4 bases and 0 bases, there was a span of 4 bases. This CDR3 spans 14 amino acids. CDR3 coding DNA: TGTGCCAGCAGCCCTATCTCCTATAATTCACCCCTCCACTTT. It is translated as CASSPISYNSPLHF. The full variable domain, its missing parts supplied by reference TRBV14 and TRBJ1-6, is EAGVTQFPSHSVIEKGQTVTLRCDPISGHDNLYWYRRVMGKEIKFLLHFVKESKQDESGMPNNRFLAERTGGTYSTLKVQPAELEDSGVYFCASSPISYNSPLHFGNGTRLTVT.

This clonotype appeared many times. The CDR3 sequence is CSARQDYEQYF. Here the CDR3 DNA reads TGCAGTGCTAGACAGGACTACGAGCAGTACTTC. The V and J genes are TRBV20-1 and TRBJ2-7; D not certain. CDR3 size: 11 residues. The germline gives CDR1 DFQATT, CDR2 SNEGSKA (reference sequence). V was shortened by 2 bases and J by 3 bases, with 5 bases between the two germline ends.

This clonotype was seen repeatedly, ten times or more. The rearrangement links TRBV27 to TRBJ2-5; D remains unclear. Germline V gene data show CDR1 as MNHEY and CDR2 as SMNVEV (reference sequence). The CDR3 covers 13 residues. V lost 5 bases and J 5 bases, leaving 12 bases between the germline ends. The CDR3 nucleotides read TGTGCCAGCAGTCACTCCCCGGCTGAGACCCAGTACTTC. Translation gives CASSHSPAETQYF.

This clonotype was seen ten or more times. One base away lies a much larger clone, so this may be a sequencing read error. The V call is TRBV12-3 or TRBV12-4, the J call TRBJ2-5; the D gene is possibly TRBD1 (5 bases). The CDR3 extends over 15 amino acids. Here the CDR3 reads CAGSLDQGSKETQYF. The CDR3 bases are TGTGCCGGCAGTTTAGATCAGGGATCGAAAGAGACCCAGTACTTC.

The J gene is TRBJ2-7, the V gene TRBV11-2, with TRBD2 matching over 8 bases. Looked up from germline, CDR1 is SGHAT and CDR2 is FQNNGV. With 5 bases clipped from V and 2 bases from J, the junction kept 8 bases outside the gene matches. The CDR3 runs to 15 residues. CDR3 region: CASSTRLARPYEQYF. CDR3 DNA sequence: TGTGCCAGCAGCACTCGACTAGCGAGACCCTACGAGCAGTACTTC.

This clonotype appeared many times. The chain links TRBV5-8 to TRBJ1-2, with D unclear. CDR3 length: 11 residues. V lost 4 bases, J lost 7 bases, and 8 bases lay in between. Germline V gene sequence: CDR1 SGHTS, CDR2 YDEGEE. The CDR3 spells CASSQRGGYTF. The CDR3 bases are TGTGCCAGCAGCCAGCGGGGTGGCTACACCTTC.

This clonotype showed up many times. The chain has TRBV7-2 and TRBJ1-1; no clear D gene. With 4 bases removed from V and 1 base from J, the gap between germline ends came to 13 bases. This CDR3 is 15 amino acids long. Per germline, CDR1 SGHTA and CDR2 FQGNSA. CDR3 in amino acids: CASSSKLGWNTEAFF. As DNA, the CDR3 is TGTGCCAGCAGCTCCAAGTTGGGCTGGAACACTGAAGCTTTCTTT.

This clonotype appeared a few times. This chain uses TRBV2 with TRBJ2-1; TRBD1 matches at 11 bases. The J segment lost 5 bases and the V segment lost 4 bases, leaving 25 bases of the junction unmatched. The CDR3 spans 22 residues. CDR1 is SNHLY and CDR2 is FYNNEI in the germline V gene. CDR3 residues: CASSGPAWTGGIQTHLDNEQFF. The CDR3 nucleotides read TGTGCCAGCAGTGGCCCAGCTTGGACAGGGGGCATTCAGACCCATCTCGACAATGAGCAGTTCTTC.

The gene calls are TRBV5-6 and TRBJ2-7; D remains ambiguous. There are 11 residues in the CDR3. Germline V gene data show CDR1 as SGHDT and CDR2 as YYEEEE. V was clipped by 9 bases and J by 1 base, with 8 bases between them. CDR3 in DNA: TGTGCCATCCAGAATTCCTACGAGCAGTACTTC. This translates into CAIQNSYEQYF.

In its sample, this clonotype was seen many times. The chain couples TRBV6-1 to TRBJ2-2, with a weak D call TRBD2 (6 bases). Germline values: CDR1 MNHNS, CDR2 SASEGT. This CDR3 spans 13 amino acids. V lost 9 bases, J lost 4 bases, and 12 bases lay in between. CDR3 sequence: CASIGGPTGELFF. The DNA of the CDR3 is TGTGCCAGTATCGGGGGACCCACCGGGGAGCTGTTTTTT.

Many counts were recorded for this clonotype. CDR3 residues: CASSETGTGNYGYTF. CDR3 DNA sequence: TGTGCCAGCTCAGAGACAGGGACCGGGAACTATGGCTACACCTTC. The V and J genes are TRBV18 and TRBJ1-2; the match to TRBD1 covers 7 bases. The germline CDR1 and CDR2 sequences are KGHSH and LQKENI. CDR3 length: 15 amino acids. After removal of 5 bases from V and 2 bases from J, the junction contained 8 bases not matched to a gene. The full variable domain, in which reference TRBV18 and TRBJ1-2 provide the parts outside the CDR3, is NAGVMQNPRHLVRRRGQEARLRCSPMKGHSHVYWYRQLPEEGLKFMVYLQKENIIDESGMPKERFSAEFPKEGPSILRIQQVVRGDSAAYFCASSETGTGNYGYTFGSGTRLTVV.

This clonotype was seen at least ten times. CDR3 sequence (DNA): TGCGCCAGCAGTCTCGAAGGGGACACTGAAGCTTTCTTT. Translation: CASSLEGDTEAFF. The chain employs TRBV10-2 and TRBJ1-1; D may be TRBD1 (5 bases). CDR3 length equals 13 residues. Germline loops: CDR1 WSHSY, CDR2 SAAADI. V dropped 5 bases and J dropped 3 bases, with 10 bases sitting between them.

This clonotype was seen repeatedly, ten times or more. DNA for the CDR3: TGTGCCAGCACCTCCGCCCTAGGAAACACCATATATTTT. This sequence encodes CASTSALGNTIYF. The V gene is TRBV12-3 or TRBV12-4, the J gene TRBJ1-3; D unresolved. This CDR3 spans 13 amino acids. Trimming pared 7 bases from V and 4 bases from J, leaving 11 bases between.

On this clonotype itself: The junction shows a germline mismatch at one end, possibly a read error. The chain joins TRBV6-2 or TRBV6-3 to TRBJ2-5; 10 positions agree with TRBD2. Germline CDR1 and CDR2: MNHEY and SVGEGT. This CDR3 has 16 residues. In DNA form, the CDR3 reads TGCGCCAGCAGTTCCCCGGCAGCGGGAGGGGCGGAGACCCAGTACTTC. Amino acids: CASSSPAAGGAETQYF.

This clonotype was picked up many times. The CDR3 here is CSATGTSGRRPYEQYF. The CDR3 DNA sequence: TGCAGTGCTACCGGGACTAGCGGGAGGAGACCCTACGAGCAGTACTTC. The rearrangement uses TRBV20-1 and TRBJ2-7, with 15 bases identical to TRBD2. Germline V gene lookup returns CDR1 DFQATT and CDR2 SNEGSKA (reference sequence). CDR3 size: 16 residues. Trimming at V came to 4 bases and at J to 2 bases, leaving 6 bases not matched to a gene.

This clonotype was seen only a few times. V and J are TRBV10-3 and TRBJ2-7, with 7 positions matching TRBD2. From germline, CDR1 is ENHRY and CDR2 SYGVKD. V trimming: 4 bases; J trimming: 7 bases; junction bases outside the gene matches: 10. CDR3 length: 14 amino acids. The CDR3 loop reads CAISGGTRAGEQYF. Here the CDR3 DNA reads TGTGCCATCAGTGGGGGTACGCGAGCGGGGGAGCAGTACTTC.

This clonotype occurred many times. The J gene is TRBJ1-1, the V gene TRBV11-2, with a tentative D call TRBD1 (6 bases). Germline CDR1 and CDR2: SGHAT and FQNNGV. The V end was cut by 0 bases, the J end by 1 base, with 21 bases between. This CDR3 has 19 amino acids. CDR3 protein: CASSLDAGQRGSRNTEAFF. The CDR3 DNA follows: TGTGCCAGCAGCTTAGATGCCGGACAGAGGGGGAGCCGGAACACTGAAGCTTTCTTT. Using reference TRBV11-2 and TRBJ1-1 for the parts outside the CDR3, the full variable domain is EAGVAQSPRYKIIEKRQSVAFWCNPISGHATLYWYQQILGQGPKLLIQFQNNGVVDDSQLPKDRFSAERLKGVDSTLKIQPAKLEDSAVYLCASSLDAGQRGSRNTEAFFGQGTRLTVV.